This TCR beta chain comes out of a study of blood T cell repertoires in COVID-19. Study background: Sites in the United States, Italy and Spain provided acute and convalescent COVID-19 samples. Sample material is recorded as cDNA or gDNA derived from T cells, B-cell-depleted T cells, or PBMCs.

In the authors' workflow: Counts of nucleated cells, estimated from reference gene primer amplification, were obtained. The table came from immunoSEQ multiplex PCR; TCRdb's copy has only in-frame clones and leaves some out. V and J calls and clone size come straight from that table; D and trimming were deduced from the DNA. The sample has approximately 82,000 clones; approximately 80% are singletons. CDR1 and CDR2 (germline): MDHEN, SYDVKM. The V gene end was trimmed by 5 bases and the J gene end by 8 bases; junction bases not matched to a gene: 8. The CDR3 is 15 residues long. The chain is built from TRBV28 and TRBJ1-4; 10 bases fit TRBD1. The receptor comes from a woman aged 70-85 years with active or convalescent COVID-19. Specimen: peripheral blood. CDR3 coding DNA: TGTGCCAGCAGTACCCCGGGACAGGGGTCGGAAAAACTGTTTTTT. This encodes CASSTPGQGSEKLFF.